The source of this T cell receptor (beta chain) is a study of shared clonotypes between healthy human individuals. General study results and limits: About 5% was the fraction of naive CD4 clonotypes found shared across a few donors. Exclusively blood specimens were collected; tissue repertoires likely differ.

Donors had no recently reported acute infections or vaccinations and were HIV-negative. The authors distributed each subset's genomic DNA evenly over several immunoSEQ plates. Clones were sequenced by immunoSEQ multiplex PCR, and TCRdb holds only the in-frame ones, with some missing. Altogether approximately 940,000 clones are present, around 80% being singletons, with the ten largest covering over 1.3%. About this clone itself: Antigen unknown.

Trimming at V came to 2 bases and at J to 4 bases, leaving 3 bases not matched to a gene. The CDR3 contains 14 residues. Germline V gene data show CDR1 as SGHRS and CDR2 as YFSETQ. V gene TRBV5-1 combines with J gene TRBJ2-7, with 10 bases fitting TRBD1. This sequence originates from a man aged 18 to 30 in good health. The sample consisted of memory CD4+ T cells sorted from blood. Subset given: CD45RA-negative fraction. The CDR3 is CASSFGDRGYEQYF. DNA of the CDR3: TGCGCCAGCAGCTTTGGGGACAGGGGATACGAGCAGTACTTC.